The rows below give T cell receptor beta chains drawn from one sample of a study of OX40 agonist ivuxolimab in advanced cancers. Assay: immunoSEQ multiplex PCR; the TCRdb copy retains only in-frame clones and omits some. The data contain 15,000 to 20,000 clones, roughly 77% of them singletons. Sample: CD4+ or CD8+ T cells sorted from blood, taken in a trial of the OX40 agonist ivuxolimab. The receptor source for this set is an adult with an advanced solid tumor such as melanoma, head and neck, liver or kidney cancer. Both conserved end residues are part of each CDR3. A D gene is named only where the DNA matches it firmly. Where a row states a size, it is once, few, many or the class of an expanded clone; other rows omit it.

clone_size j_call v_call d_call cdr3_nt cdr3_aa
. TRBJ2-5 TRBV19 . TGTGCCAGTAGTATGGGGGGCGCGGCCCAGTACTTC CASSMGGAAQYF
. TRBJ2-1 TRBV9 . TGTGCCAGCAGCGTAGGAGGTAGAGCAGGGAATGAGCAGTTCTTC CASSVGGRAGNEQFF
. TRBJ2-2 TRBV5-1 . TGCGCCAGCAGCTGGACAGACAAGAGGGAGCTGTTTTTT CASSWTDKRELFF
. TRBJ2-7 TRBV6-5 . TGTGCCAGCAGTTACTCCCTAGACAGCTCCTACGAGCAGTACTTC CASSYSLDSSYEQYF
. TRBJ1-5 TRBV28 . TGTGCCAGCAGCATACAAAGGACTCAGCCCCAGCATTTT CASSIQRTQPQHF
. TRBJ2-3 TRBV7-9 TRBD1 TGTGCCAGCAGATCCAGGGGGCCTAGCACAGATACGCAGTATTTT CASRSRGPSTDTQYF
. TRBJ2-5 TRBV11-2 . TGTGCCAGCAGCTCTATTAGGGAGCAAGAGACCCAGTACTTC CASSSIREQETQYF
. TRBJ2-7 TRBV6-6 TRBD2 TGTGCCAGCAGTTACTATCCGGGCGGGAGGGGTGAGCAGTACTTC CASSYYPGGRGEQYF
. TRBJ2-1 TRBV7-8 TRBD2 TGTGCCAGCAGTCTTAGCGGGGGGGGATTGAATGAGCAGTTCTTC CASSLSGGGLNEQFF
. TRBJ2-7 TRBV28 . TGTGCCAGCAGTCTAACAGGGACCTCCGGAAACGAGCAGTACTTC CASSLTGTSGNEQYF
. TRBJ2-3 TRBV28 TRBD2 TGTGCCAGCAGTTCCATTAGCGGGGGGGCGACAGATACGCAGTATTTT CASSSISGGATDTQYF
hyperexpanded TRBJ1-1 TRBV5-5 . TGTGCCAGCAGCTTCAAGAGGAACACTGAAGCTTTCTTT CASSFKRNTEAFF
. TRBJ1-1 TRBV2 . TGTGCCAGCAGTAGGGCGAACACTGAAGCTTTCTTT CASSRANTEAFF
. TRBJ2-1 TRBV7-9 TRBD2 TGTGCCAGCAGCCCCGGGGGGAATGAGCAGTTCTTC CASSPGGNEQFF
. TRBJ1-1 TRBV7-9 . TGTGCCAGCAGCCCCCCGGGTGAGACTGAAGCTTTCTTT CASSPPGETEAFF
. TRBJ2-3 TRBV6-5 . TGTGCCAGCAGAGCCCGGATCACAGATACGCAGTATTTT CASRARITDTQYF
. TRBJ2-7 TRBV4-2 TRBD1 TGTGCCAGCAGCCCCGGGACAGGGGGCTGGGAGCAGTACTTC CASSPGTGGWEQYF
. TRBJ1-1 TRBV9 . TGTGCCAGCAGCTCAGGGTGGACACTGGGGACTGAAGCTTTCTTT CASSSGWTLGTEAFF
. TRBJ2-7 TRBV9 TRBD1 TGTGCCAGCAGCGTAGCAGACAGGGGGTTAAACGAGCAGTACTTC CASSVADRGLNEQYF
. TRBJ1-4 TRBV7-3 . TGTGCCAGCAGCTGCTACAGGCTGGCTAATGAAAAACTGTTTTTT CASSCYRLANEKLFF
. TRBJ1-2 TRBV27 TRBD1 TGTGCCAGCAGCGCGGGACAGGGCGGAGGCTACACCTTC CASSAGQGGGYTF
. TRBJ2-7 TRBV9 TRBD2 TGTGCCAGCAGCGTAGAGGATAGCGGGATCTCCTCCCTCGAGCAGTACTTC CASSVEDSGISSLEQYF
once TRBJ1-1 TRBV9 . TGTGCCAGCAGCGTAACCGACAGAGGGGGGGCGTCTGAAGCTTTCTTT CASSVTDRGGASEAFF
. TRBJ2-7 TRBV27 . TGTGCCAGCAGTTCCGGGACACTCTACGAGCAGTACTTC CASSSGTLYEQYF
. TRBJ2-7 TRBV19 . TGTGCCAGTAGTATAGATGCTTCCTACGAGCAGTACTTC CASSIDASYEQYF
. TRBJ1-2 TRBV19 TRBD1 TGTGCCAGTAGTAGGGACAGGGAGTACACCTTC CASSRDREYTF
once TRBJ2-3 TRBV12-2 . TGTGCAAGTCGCTCCCAGGGGACAGGGCTTTTGGCAGATACGCAGTATTTT CASRSQGTGLLADTQYF
. TRBJ2-5 TRBV5-6 . TGTGCCAGCAGCTTGCGTCCATCCCAAGAGACCCAGTACTTC CASSLRPSQETQYF
. TRBJ1-2 TRBV5-1 . TGCGCCAGCAGCTTGGGGCAGGAGGCCAACTATGGCTACACCTTC CASSLGQEANYGYTF
. TRBJ2-1 TRBV19 . TGTGCCAGTAGTATCCCCAGGGGTTGGAATGAGCAGTTCTTC CASSIPRGWNEQFF
few TRBJ1-1 TRBV6-5 . TGTGCCAGCAGTCACAGACAGGAAGCTTTCTTT CASSHRQEAFF
. TRBJ2-3 TRBV15 TRBD2 TGTGCCACCAGCCCAAGACTAGCGGGAGCCACCGGGCGTGATACGCAGTATTTT CATSPRLAGATGRDTQYF
. TRBJ2-7 TRBV11-1 TRBD1 TGTGCCAGCAGCCTCCTGGACAGGGGGCGGGGGGAGCAGTACTTC CASSLLDRGRGEQYF
. TRBJ1-2 TRBV2 . TGTGCCAGGGGAGCACAGGGTGACTATGGCTACACCTTC CARGAQGDYGYTF
. TRBJ2-1 TRBV27 . TGTGCCAGCAGCCAGAGGGCCCATTTCTACAATGAGCAGTTCTTC CASSQRAHFYNEQFF
. TRBJ2-1 TRBV27 . TGTGCCAGCAGTTTAGTTGGCAATGAGCAGTTCTTC CASSLVGNEQFF
. TRBJ2-7 TRBV6-5 . TGTGCCAGCATAACCGATGGAGGGAGCTCCTACGAGCAGTACTTC CASITDGGSSYEQYF
. TRBJ1-1 TRBV5-6 . TGTGCCAGCAGCGTGACGAGGAACACTGAAGCTTTCTTT CASSVTRNTEAFF
. TRBJ1-2 TRBV6-5 . TGTGCCAGCACTACGGGGCGTGGTGATGGCTACACCTTC CASTTGRGDGYTF
. TRBJ2-2 TRBV5-1 TRBD1 TGCGCCAGCAGCTTACAGGGGGCGTACACCGGGGAGCTGTTTTTT CASSLQGAYTGELFF
. TRBJ2-6 TRBV19 TRBD1 TGTGCCAGTAGTACTGACAGGGCTTTGATCACTGGGGCCAACGTCCTGACTTTC CASSTDRALITGANVLTF
. TRBJ1-3 TRBV28 . TGTGCCAGCAGTTTGATGGAGTTCAGCTCTGGAAACACCATATATTTT CASSLMEFSSGNTIYF
. TRBJ1-1 TRBV4-1 . TGCGCCAGCAGCCAAGAGGCAGGGGTGAACACTGAAGCTTTCTTT CASSQEAGVNTEAFF
. TRBJ2-2 TRBV19 . TGTGCCAGTAGTATAAAATTGGGGAGCACCGGGGAGCTGTTTTTT CASSIKLGSTGELFF
. TRBJ2-2 TRBV6-9 TRBD2 TGTGCCAGCAGTTACTCGGGGGGATCGGGGGAGCTGTTTTTT CASSYSGGSGELFF
. TRBJ1-5 TRBV4-1 . TGCGCCAGCAGCCAAGAAAAAAGGGGAACTCAGCCCCAGCATTTT CASSQEKRGTQPQHF
. TRBJ1-1 TRBV29-1 . TGCAGCGTTTTAACAGGAGGGAGAATGACTGAAGCTTTCTTT CSVLTGGRMTEAFF
. TRBJ1-1 TRBV28 . TGTGCCAGCAGTTTAGGAGCCGGAGGGAACACTGAAGCTTTCTTT CASSLGAGGNTEAFF
once TRBJ2-3 TRBV27 . TGTGCCAGCAGTTTATCCCACACAGATACGCAGTATTTT CASSLSHTDTQYF
. TRBJ1-1 TRBV5-1 . TGCGCCAGCAGCTCGCGGTCGAGCCTTGGTACTGAAGCTTTCTTT CASSSRSSLGTEAFF
. TRBJ2-7 TRBV4-1 . TGCGCCAGCAGCCAAGGTGCAGGGGTCCGTAGCGAGCAGTACTTC CASSQGAGVRSEQYF
once TRBJ2-7 TRBV7-6 TRBD2 TGTGCCAGCAGCTTTGGGGGGGACGTCTCCTACGAGCAGTACTTC CASSFGGDVSYEQYF
. TRBJ2-1 TRBV11-2 TRBD2 TGTGCCAGCAGCCCCGGGACTAGCGGCAACAATGAGCAGTTCTTC CASSPGTSGNNEQFF
few TRBJ2-3 TRBV9 TRBD1 TGTGCCAGCACAAAAGGGGGCGCGTCGGATACGCAGTATTTT CASTKGGASDTQYF